This TCR beta chain was recovered during a study of shared clonotypes between healthy human individuals. The repertoire was sequenced with immunoSEQ multiplex PCR; TCRdb's copy has only in-frame clones and lacks some. The sample holds roughly 1,000,000 clones; about four fifths are singletons and the top ten take under 0.65%. Trimming removed 2 bases from V and 6 bases from J, with 11 bases in between. Germline-derived CDR1 and CDR2 are KGHSH and LQKENI. The CDR3 spans 13 residues. The chain links TRBV18 to TRBJ2-7, with D unclear. Sequenced input: memory CD4+ T cells from PBMCs. Subset here: CD45RA-negative fraction. This TCR was sampled from a man aged 18 to 30 in good health. Some clones in this sample may be carry-over from other donors' samples. CDR3 coding DNA: TGTGCCAGCTCACCAGCGTCCCATTTCGAGCAGTACTTC. Residues: CASSPASHFEQYF.